The entry that follows covers one T cell receptor (beta chain) sequence. The target antigen is unknown. These data belong to a study of shared clonotypes between healthy human individuals. In the study overall: Researchers drew samples from two women and three men aged 18 to 49. General observations from the study: Represented diversity, genetic and exposure-history alike, was limited by few donors.

CDR1 and CDR2 (germline): SGDLS, YYNGEE. V lost 0 bases to trimming and J lost 7 bases; unmatched junction nucleotides: 8. The CDR3 is made up of 16 amino acids. Caucasian adults residing in Nashville, Tennessee made up all the donors. What was sequenced on ten immunoSEQ deep assay plates was unsorted PBMC DNA. Sequencing was performed with immunoSEQ multiplex PCR; in TCRdb, only in-frame clones are kept and a portion is missing. The table has hundreds of thousands of clones, roughly 79% seen once. The sample comprised PBMCs. The V gene is TRBV9, the J gene TRBJ1-4, with 8 bases lining up with TRBD1. This receptor was taken from a middle-aged woman in good health. Some clones in this sample may be carry-over from other donors' samples. DNA of the CDR3: TGTGCCAGCAGCGTAGCTCCGGGGACAGGCGGTGAAAAACTGTTTTTT. Protein sequence: CASSVAPGTGGEKLFF.